The 6 T cell receptor beta chains listed next were all sequenced from one sample in a study of T cells in Graves' hyperthyroidism and ophthalmopathy. RNA transcripts served as the template for amplifying TCR beta CDR3 regions. HTBI primers drove first-round RT-PCR of the TCR CDR3. MiXCR was run by TCRdb on the multiplex PCR reads, yielding one entry per CDR3 protein. The sample consists of nearly 750,000 distinct CDR3 sequences, 30% to 40% of them appearing once. Sequences were obtained from blood. The receptor set was obtained from a middle-aged woman with Graves' hyperthyroidism.

This clonotype has more than one count but fewer than ten. The chain employs TRBV20-1 and TRBJ1-4; 11 positions match TRBD1. V lost 1 base and J lost 8; bases outside the gene matches: 3. Germline loops: CDR1 DFQATT, CDR2 SNEGSKA (reference sequence). This CDR3 is built from 14 residues. The DNA of the CDR3 is TGCAGTGCTAGAGGGGGGACAGGGGGGGAAAAACTGTTTTTT. Amino acid sequence: CSARGGTGGEKLFF.

Turning to this clonotype: A much larger clone lies one base from this, so it may be a read error. The chain uses TRBV7-2 and TRBJ2-7; 14 positions match TRBD2. This CDR3 region has 16 residues. The ends lost 5 bases at V and 8 bases at J; junction bases unmatched: 11. Germline CDR1 reads SGHTA; CDR2 reads FQGNSA. This CDR3 is CASSISGTSGRSKQYF. The CDR3 region has the DNA TGTGCCAGCAGCATCTCCGGGACTAGCGGGAGATCCAAGCAGTACTTC.

To note about this clonotype: One end of the junction varies from germline; a read error may be responsible. V is TRBV7-2 and J is TRBJ1-3; D might be TRBD1 (6 bases). The CDR3 is 17 amino acids. Germline V CDR1 and CDR2: SGHTA, FQGNSA. This CDR3 reads CASSLASGGGSGNTVYF. CDR3 DNA sequence: TGTGCCAGCAGCTTAGCTTCCGGGGGCGGTTCTGGAAACACCGTATATTTT.

Remarks on this clonotype: A read error may account for a junction end that differs from germline. V is TRBV5-6 and J is TRBJ2-7, with a tentative D call TRBD2 (5 bases). Germline lookup yields CDR1 SGHDT and CDR2 YYEEEE. CDR3 length: 13 residues. As DNA, the CDR3 is TGTACCAGCACCCCAGAGGTGGGGAGCCTCCAGTACTTC. Translation: CTSTPEVGSLQYF.

The CDR3 DNA follows: TGTGCCAGCAGTTACGGCGCAGGGAAGGAGACCCAGTACTTC. It is translated as CASSYGAGKETQYF. The V call is TRBV6-5, the J call TRBJ2-5; possible D gene TRBD1, 5 bases. In germline, CDR1 is MNHEY, CDR2 SVGAGI. Trimming took off 2 bases at V and 5 bases at J, with 12 bases between the two ends. The CDR3 extends over 14 amino acids.

This clonotype has only a few counts. The V gene is TRBV9, the J gene TRBJ2-2; D may be TRBD1 (6 bases). V lost 3 bases, J lost 5 bases, and 14 bases lay in between. The germline V gene encodes CDR1 SGDLS and CDR2 YYNGEE. The CDR3 totals 15 residues. The CDR3 bases are TGTGCCAGCAGCGCCACAGGGAGACTGACCGGGGAGCTGTTTTTT. The encoded protein is CASSATGRLTGELFF.